The source of this T cell receptor beta chain is a study of cytomegalovirus exposure and HLA in healthy donors. The table came from immunoSEQ multiplex PCR; TCRdb's copy has only in-frame clones and leaves some out. The table includes 90,000 to 120,000 clones, roughly 88% detected once. This sequence was found in a woman aged 18-29 years in good health and CMV-seronegative. The sequencing sample was made of PBMCs.

The CDR3: CASRVTAGMNTEAFF. CDR3 bases: TGTGCCAGCAGAGTTACAGCAGGGATGAACACTGAAGCTTTCTTT. This sequence joins TRBV6-6 and TRBJ1-1; D is possibly TRBD1 (5 bases). V was trimmed by 6 bases and J by 0 bases, leaving 14 bases between them. The V gene's germline CDR1 is MNHNY and CDR2 SVGAGI (reference sequence). This CDR3 is built from 15 residues.